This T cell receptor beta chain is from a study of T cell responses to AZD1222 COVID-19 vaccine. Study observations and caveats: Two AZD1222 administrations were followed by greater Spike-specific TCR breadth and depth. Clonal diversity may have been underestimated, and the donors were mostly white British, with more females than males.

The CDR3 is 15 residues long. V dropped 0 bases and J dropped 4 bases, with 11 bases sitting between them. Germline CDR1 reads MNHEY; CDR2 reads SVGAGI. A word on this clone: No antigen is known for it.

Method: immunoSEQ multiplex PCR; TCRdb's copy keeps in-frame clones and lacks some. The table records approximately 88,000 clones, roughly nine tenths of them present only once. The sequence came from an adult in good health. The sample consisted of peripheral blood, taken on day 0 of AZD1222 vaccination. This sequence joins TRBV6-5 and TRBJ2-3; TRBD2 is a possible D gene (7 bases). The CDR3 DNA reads TGTGCCAGCAGTTACTCGGGGGCGGGGGCAGATACGCAGTATTTT. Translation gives CASSYSGAGADTQYF.